This note documents a single T cell receptor beta chain sequence. What antigen it recognizes has not been identified. No qualities accompany the bases; no much larger clone lies one base away. This sample's treatment or condition label indicates: live attenuated yellow fever vaccine strain. At each blood-draw timepoint, two biological replicates of bulk PBMCs were obtained. PBMCs were isolated from peripheral blood using a standard Ficoll-Paque protocol. TriZol was used to extract RNA from bulk PBMCs, CD4 and CD8 fractions, and dextramer-positive and dextramer-negative fractions. CDR1 and CDR2 are read off the germline V gene as SGDLS and YYNGEE. The CDR3 measures 15 amino acids from cysteine to valine. The kept DNA is CDR3 alone, 45 bases in frame from the first base. Trimming costs V 0 bases and J 5 bases, and their ends lie 15 bases apart. TCR cDNA was synthesized by 5'RACE template switching, through which a universal primer site and unique molecular identifiers were introduced. Priming for cDNA synthesis came from both the TCR alpha and TCR beta constant segments. Two PCR steps were used to amplify libraries, with sample barcodes and sequencing adapters being added in the second step. Libraries were sequenced on Illumina HiSeq 2500 (2x100 bp) or NovaSeq (2x150 bp). The paper's processing steps were these. MIGEC handled demultiplexing of reads and collapsing into UMI consensus sequences, while MiXCR performed V(D)J alignment. Vaccine-responding clonotypes were defined with edgeR using replicate PBMC samples, requiring FDR below 0.01 and a log2 fold change above 5 up to day 15. Bulk clonotypes were assigned CD4 or CD8 identity according to which sequenced CD4 or CD8 repertoire held them at higher abundance. The public reads were run again by TCRdb, first through fastp at Q25 and then through MiXCR, and only productive beta chains were kept. Every entry covers one CDR3 protein and lists the most common genes and DNA from its rows. TCRdb, not the original authors, processed these V and J calls. Counted in this sample were more than 350,000 distinct CDR3 sequences; about 9.9% of them appeared once. The ten largest clones add up to roughly 18% of the sample.

The sample belongs to a study of T cells after yellow fever vaccination (dated by TCRdb to between 2019 and 2020). Concerning the study at large: The SMART-Seq v4 Ultra Low Input RNA kit was used to prepare libraries from fractions with low cell numbers. To follow T-cell clones before and after both primary and booster YFV17D yellow fever vaccination, bulk TCR alpha and beta repertoires underwent longitudinal sequencing. Two healthy male donors, one aged 18 to 30 and one aged 30 to 40 years, made up the cohort. Blood samples were taken at several timepoints before and after primary and secondary immunization, and bulk PBMC replicates and cell subsets were isolated.

Summary of the overall study and its limitations: FACS-sorted repertoires could contain abundant contaminating clonotypes from the bulk population, so computational filtering was required. Most clones expanded after primary vaccination were re-detected after the booster (almost 97% of CD4 and more than 70% of CD8), suggesting broad memory maintenance. A small share of clonotypes occurred in both CD4 and CD8 compartments, likely arising from convergent recombination. Because the study included only a couple of donors, the extent to which the findings can be generalized is limited. The secondary T-cell response was found to be weaker but faster than the primary response, with a peak reached on day 5 rather than on day 15.

Sequences were derived from PBMCs, sampled on the day of the first yellow fever vaccination. The source of this sequence is a man between 18 and 35 years old who received the YFV17D yellow fever vaccine. The rearranged segments are TRBV9 and TRBJ2-7, with no D gene named confidently. CDR3 sequence: CASSVDGSPGDEQYV. The DNA sequence reads TGTGCCAGCAGCGTAGATGGGTCCCCCGGCGACGAGCAGTACGTC.